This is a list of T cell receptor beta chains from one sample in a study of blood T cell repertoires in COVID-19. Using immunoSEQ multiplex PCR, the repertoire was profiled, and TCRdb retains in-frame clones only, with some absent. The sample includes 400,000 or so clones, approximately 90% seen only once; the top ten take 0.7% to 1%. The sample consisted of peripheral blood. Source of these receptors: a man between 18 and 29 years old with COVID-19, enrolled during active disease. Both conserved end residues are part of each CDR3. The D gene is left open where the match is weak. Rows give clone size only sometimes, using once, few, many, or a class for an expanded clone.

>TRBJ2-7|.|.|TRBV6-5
TGTGCCAGCAGGAGTTCCTACGAGCAGTACTTC
CASRSSYEQYF
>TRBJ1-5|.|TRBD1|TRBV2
TGTGCCAGTCGGACAGGGTTGGATCAGCCCCAGCATTTT
CASRTGLDQPQHF
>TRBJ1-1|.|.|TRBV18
TGTGCCAGCTCACCCGCAAGGACGGGAGGGAACACTGAAGCTTTCTTT
CASSPARTGGNTEAFF
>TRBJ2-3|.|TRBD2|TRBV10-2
TGCGCCAGCACCAGCGGGGGTTCAGATACGCAGTATTTT
CASTSGGSDTQYF
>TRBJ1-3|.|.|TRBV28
TGTGCCAGCAGTTTCAGGGGACCTAGGAGTAGAAACACCATATATTTT
CASSFRGPRSRNTIYF
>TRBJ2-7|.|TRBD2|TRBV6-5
TGTGCCAGCAGTCGGGACTACTCCTACGAGCAGTACTTC
CASSRDYSYEQYF
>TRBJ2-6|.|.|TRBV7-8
TGTGCCAGCAGTCCAGGGACAATTAGCTCTGGGGCCAACGTCCTGACTTTC
CASSPGTISSGANVLTF
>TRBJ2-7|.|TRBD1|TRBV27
TGTGCCAGCAGTCCCCTGACAGGGGCCACCTACGAGCAGTACTTC
CASSPLTGATYEQYF
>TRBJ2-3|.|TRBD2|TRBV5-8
TGTGCCAGCAGCTTTGGACTAGCGGCACCCACAGATACGCAGTATTTT
CASSFGLAAPTDTQYF
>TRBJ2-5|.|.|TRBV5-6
TGTGCCAGCAGAGGACAGCGAAAGGGAGAGACCCAGTACTTC
CASRGQRKGETQYF
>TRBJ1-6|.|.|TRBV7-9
TGTGCCAGCGCCAGGGTGGGGCGGGGGTCCCTCCACTTT
CASARVGRGSLHF
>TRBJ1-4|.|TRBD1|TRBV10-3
TGTGCCATCAGTGGGACCGGGACAGTTGGTGAAAAACTGTTTTTT
CAISGTGTVGEKLFF
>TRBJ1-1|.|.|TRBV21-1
TGTGCCAGCAGCCCGAAGAGGGACAGGCATCGGCTCTTT
CASSPKRDRHRLF
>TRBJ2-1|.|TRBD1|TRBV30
TGTGCCTGGAGGGGTGGGACAGTGGGGTACAATGAGCAGTTCTTC
CAWRGGTVGYNEQFF
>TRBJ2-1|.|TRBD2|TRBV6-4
TGTGCCAGCAGTGTCGGGTTAGCGGGGTACAATGAGCAGTTCTTC
CASSVGLAGYNEQFF
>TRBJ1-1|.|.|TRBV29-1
TGCAGCGTTCTATCAGGGAGGGAAGCTTTCTTT
CSVLSGREAFF
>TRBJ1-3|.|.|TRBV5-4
TGTGCCAGCAGCTTGGACGGGGGCTCTGGAAACACCATATATTTT
CASSLDGGSGNTIYF
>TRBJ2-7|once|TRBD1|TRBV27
TGTGCCAGCAGAGGGGGGGGACAGGGGCCCTACGAGCAGTACTTC
CASRGGGQGPYEQYF
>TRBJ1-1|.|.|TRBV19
TGTGCCAGTACCCACAGGGTTGAAAGTGAAGCTTTCTTT
CASTHRVESEAFF
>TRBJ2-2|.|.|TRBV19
TGTGCCAGTAGTCAGGGGACCCCCGGGGAGCTGTTTTTT
CASSQGTPGELFF
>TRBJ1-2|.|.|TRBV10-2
.
CASSESLGTAGYGYTF
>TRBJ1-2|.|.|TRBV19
TGTGCCAGTAGGGACAGAACAGGGCCCTATGGCTACACCTTC
CASRDRTGPYGYTF
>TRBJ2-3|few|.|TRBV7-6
TGTGCCAGCAGCTCAGGAGGGGGGGGCGCAGATACGCAGTATTTT
CASSSGGGGADTQYF